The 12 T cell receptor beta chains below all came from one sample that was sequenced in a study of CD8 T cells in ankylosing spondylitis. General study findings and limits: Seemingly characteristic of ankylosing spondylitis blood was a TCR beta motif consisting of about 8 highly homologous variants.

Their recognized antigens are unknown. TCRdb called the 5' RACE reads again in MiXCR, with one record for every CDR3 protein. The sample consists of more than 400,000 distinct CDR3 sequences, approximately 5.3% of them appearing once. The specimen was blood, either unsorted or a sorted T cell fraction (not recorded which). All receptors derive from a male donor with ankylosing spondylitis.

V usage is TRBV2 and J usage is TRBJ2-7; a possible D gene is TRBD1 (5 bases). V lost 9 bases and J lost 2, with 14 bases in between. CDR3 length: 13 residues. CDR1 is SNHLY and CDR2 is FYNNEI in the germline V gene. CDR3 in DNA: TGTGCCAGACGACAGTCTCCAGCCTACGAGCAGTACTTC. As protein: CARRQSPAYEQYF.

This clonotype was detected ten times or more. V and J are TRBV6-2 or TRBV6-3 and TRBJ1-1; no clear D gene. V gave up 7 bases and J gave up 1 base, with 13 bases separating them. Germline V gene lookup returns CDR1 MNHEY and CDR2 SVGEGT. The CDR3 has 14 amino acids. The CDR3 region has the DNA TGTGCCAGCATTAGGACTTTAGCGAACACTGAAGCTTTCTTT. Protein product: CASIRTLANTEAFF.

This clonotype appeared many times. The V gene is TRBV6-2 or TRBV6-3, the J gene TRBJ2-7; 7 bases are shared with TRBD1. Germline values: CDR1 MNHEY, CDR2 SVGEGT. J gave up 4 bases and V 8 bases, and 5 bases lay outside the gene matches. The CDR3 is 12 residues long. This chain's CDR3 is CASRDRAYEQYF. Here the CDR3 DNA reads TGTGCCAGCCGGGACAGAGCGTACGAGCAGTACTTC.

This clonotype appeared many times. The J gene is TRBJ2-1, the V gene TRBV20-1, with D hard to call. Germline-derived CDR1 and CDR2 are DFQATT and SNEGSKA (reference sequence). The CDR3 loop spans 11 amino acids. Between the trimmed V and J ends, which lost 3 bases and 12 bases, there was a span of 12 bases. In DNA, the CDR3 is TGCAGTGCTAGGGCAAATAGGGCGCAGTTCTTC. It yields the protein CSARANRAQFF.

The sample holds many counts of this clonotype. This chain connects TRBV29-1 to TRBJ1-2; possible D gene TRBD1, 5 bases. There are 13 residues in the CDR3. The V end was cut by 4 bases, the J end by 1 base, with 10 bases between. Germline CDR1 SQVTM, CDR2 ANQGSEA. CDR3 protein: CSVAETVNYGYTF. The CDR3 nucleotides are TGCAGCGTTGCCGAGACAGTTAACTATGGCTACACCTTC.

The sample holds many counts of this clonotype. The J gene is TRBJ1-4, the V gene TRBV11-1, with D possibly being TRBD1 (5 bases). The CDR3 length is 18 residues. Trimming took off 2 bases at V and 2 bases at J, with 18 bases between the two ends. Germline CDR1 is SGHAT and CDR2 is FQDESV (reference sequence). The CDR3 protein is CASSLPSRELGTNEKLFF. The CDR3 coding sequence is TGTGCCAGCAGCTTACCCTCCAGGGAATTAGGGACTAATGAAAAACTGTTTTTT.

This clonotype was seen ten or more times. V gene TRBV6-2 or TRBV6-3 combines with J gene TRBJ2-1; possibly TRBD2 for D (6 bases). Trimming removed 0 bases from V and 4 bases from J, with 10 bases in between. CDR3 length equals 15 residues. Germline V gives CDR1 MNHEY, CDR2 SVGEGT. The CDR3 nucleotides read TGTGCCAGCAGTTACTCTACACTAGCATACAATGAGCAGTTCTTC. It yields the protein CASSYSTLAYNEQFF.

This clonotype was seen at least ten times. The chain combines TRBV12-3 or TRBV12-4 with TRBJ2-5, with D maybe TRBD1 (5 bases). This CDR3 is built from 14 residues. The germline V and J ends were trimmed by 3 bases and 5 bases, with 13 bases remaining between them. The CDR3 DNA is TGTGCCAGCAGTTTTATAGGGGTACGGGAGACCCAGTACTTC. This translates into CASSFIGVRETQYF.

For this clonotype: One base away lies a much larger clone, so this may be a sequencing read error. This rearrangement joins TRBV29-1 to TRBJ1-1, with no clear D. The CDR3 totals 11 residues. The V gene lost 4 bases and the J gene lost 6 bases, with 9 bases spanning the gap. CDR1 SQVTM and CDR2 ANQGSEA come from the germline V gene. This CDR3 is CSVGVDSEAFF. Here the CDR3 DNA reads TGCAGCGTTGGAGTAGACTCTGAAGCTTTCTTT.

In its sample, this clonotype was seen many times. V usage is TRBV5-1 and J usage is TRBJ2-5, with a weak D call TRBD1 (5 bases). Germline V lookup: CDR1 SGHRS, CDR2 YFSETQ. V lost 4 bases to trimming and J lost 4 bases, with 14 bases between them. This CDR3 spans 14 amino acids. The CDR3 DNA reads TGCGCCAGCAGCAACCCCCAGGGTGGAGAGACCCAGTACTTC. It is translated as CASSNPQGGETQYF.

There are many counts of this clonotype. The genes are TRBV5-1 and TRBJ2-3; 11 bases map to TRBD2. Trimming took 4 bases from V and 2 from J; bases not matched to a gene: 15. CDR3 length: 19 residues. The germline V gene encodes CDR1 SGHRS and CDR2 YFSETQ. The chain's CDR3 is CASSPLAGGPFMNTDTQYF. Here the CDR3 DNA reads TGCGCCAGCAGCCCTTTAGCGGGAGGGCCTTTCATGAACACAGATACGCAGTATTTT.

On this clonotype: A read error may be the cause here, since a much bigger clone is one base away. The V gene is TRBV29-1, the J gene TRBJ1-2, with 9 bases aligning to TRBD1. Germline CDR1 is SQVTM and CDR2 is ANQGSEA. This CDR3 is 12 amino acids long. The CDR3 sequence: CGGGTGSDGYTF. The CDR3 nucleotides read TGCGGCGGAGGGACAGGGAGCGATGGCTACACCTTC.